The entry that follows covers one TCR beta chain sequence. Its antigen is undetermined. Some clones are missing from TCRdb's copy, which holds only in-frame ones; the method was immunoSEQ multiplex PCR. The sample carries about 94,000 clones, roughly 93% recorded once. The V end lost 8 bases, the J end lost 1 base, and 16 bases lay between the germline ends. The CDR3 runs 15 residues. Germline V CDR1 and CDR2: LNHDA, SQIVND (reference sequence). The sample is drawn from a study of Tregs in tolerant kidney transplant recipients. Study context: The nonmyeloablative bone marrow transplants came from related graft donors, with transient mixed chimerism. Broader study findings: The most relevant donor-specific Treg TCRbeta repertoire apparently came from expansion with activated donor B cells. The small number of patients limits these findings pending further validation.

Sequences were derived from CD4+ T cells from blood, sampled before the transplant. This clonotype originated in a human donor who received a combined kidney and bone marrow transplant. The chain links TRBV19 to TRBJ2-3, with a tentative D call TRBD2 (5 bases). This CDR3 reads CASCRGNVGTDTQYF. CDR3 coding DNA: TGTGCCAGTTGTCGAGGGAACGTTGGCACAGATACGCAGTATTTT.